Listed below are T cell receptor beta chains from one sample, sequenced in a study of human T cells and chemical hapten exposure. TCRdb ran MiXCR on the RACE reads and lists one entry per CDR3 protein. Among about 47,000 distinct CDR3 sequences listed, 3.7% were seen once. Sequenced material: whole blood. These receptor sequences come from a human donor in good health. Some clones in this sample may be carry-over from other donors' samples. Both conserved end residues are part of each CDR3. A D gene is named only where the DNA matches it firmly. Clone size is stated in some rows and not others, as once, few, many or a class when expanded.

clone_size | j_call | v_call | d_call | cdr3_nt | cdr3_aa
many | TRBJ2-7 | TRBV9 | . | TGTGCCAGCAGCCCCCAGGGGATGGGATACGAGCAGTACTTC | CASSPQGMGYEQYF
many | TRBJ2-3 | TRBV7-9 | TRBD2 | TGTGCCAGCAGCCCAGCCCAGCGGGAGCCCGCAGATACGCAGTATTTT | CASSPAQREPADTQYF
many | TRBJ2-2 | TRBV5-1 | . | TGCGCCAGCAGCCCCGTGTCCACCGGGGAGCTGTTTTTT | CASSPVSTGELFF
few | TRBJ1-3 | TRBV6-5 | TRBD1 | TGTGCCAGCAGCTCCTTAGGGACAGGGCGCTCTGGAAACACCATATATTTT | CASSSLGTGRSGNTIYF
many | TRBJ1-2 | TRBV6-5 | TRBD1 | TGTGCCAGCAGTCTCCGGACAGGGGTCTATGGCTACACCTTC | CASSLRTGVYGYTF
many | TRBJ2-3 | TRBV28 | . | TGTGCCAGCACCGATTGGGGCAGGGGGGGCACAGATACGCAGTATTTT | CASTDWGRGGTDTQYF
. | TRBJ1-5 | TRBV21-1 | . | TGTGCCAGCATCAGGACAGCTTATAGCAATCAGCCCCAGCATTTT | CASIRTAYSNQPQHF
many | TRBJ1-6 | TRBV28 | . | TGTGCCAGCAGTTTAGATGCGGGGAGCTCCTATAATTCACCCCTCCACTTT | CASSLDAGSSYNSPLHF
many | TRBJ1-1 | TRBV6-5 | . | TGTGCCAGCAGTTTGGGTAAAACTGAAGCTTTCTTT | CASSLGKTEAFF
few | TRBJ1-1 | TRBV7-2 | . | TGTGCCAGCAGCTTAGCTAGAGGGTATGAAGCTTTCTTT | CASSLARGYEAFF
many | TRBJ1-2 | TRBV3-1 | TRBD1 | TGTGCCAGCAGCCAAGATCGGACAGGCTATGGCTACACCTTC | CASSQDRTGYGYTF
. | TRBJ1-1 | TRBV2 | . | TGTGCCAGCAGTGAGCAGTCAGATCAACCGTTCAGCACTGAAGCTTTCTTT | CASSEQSDQPFSTEAFF
few | TRBJ2-1 | TRBV5-1 | TRBD1 | TGCGCCAGCAGCCTGACTGGGACAGGGGTGAGTGAGCAGTTCTTC | CASSLTGTGVSEQFF
many | TRBJ2-1 | TRBV2 | . | TGTGCCAGCAGGACTATTATTGAGCAGTTCTTC | CASRTIIEQFF
. | TRBJ2-7 | TRBV3-1 | . | TGTGCCAGCAGCCAAGGTCAGAGGTTCCAGCAGTACTTC | CASSQGQRFQQYF
many | TRBJ1-1 | TRBV14 | . | TGTGCCAGCAGCCGACAGGAGAACACTGAAGCTTTCTTT | CASSRQENTEAFF